Listed here are 20 T cell receptor beta chains from one sample, sequenced in a study of OX40 agonist ivuxolimab in advanced cancers. The data were produced by immunoSEQ multiplex PCR, yet TCRdb's version contains in-frame clones alone and is incomplete. Of 45,000 or so clones listed, more than 65% are singletons. The specimen was CD4+ or CD8+ T cells sorted from blood, collected in a trial of the OX40 agonist ivuxolimab. These receptors all stem from an adult with an advanced solid tumor such as melanoma, head and neck, liver or kidney cancer.

The chain uses TRBV27 and TRBJ1-6, with unresolved D. Germline-derived CDR1 and CDR2 are MNHEY and SMNVEV (reference sequence). Trimming removed 6 bases from V and 5 bases from J, with 5 bases in between. The CDR3 sequence is 12 residues long. CDR3 sequence: CASRENNSPLHF. CDR3 nucleotide sequence: TGTGCCAGCAGGGAGAATAATTCACCCCTCCACTTT.

V gene TRBV4-3 combines with J gene TRBJ2-3, with 11 bases identical to TRBD1. Trimming removed 5 bases from V and 5 bases from J; junction bases left unmatched: 9. Per germline, CDR1 LGHNA and CDR2 YSLEER. The CDR3 is 16 residues long. The CDR3 spells CASSSWTGGAGDTQYF. Here the CDR3 DNA reads TGCGCCAGCAGCTCCTGGACAGGGGGCGCGGGAGATACGCAGTATTTT.

The chain is built from TRBV11-1 and TRBJ2-7; TRBD1 agrees at 11 bases. This CDR3 contains 16 residues. The trim removed 5 bases at V and 5 bases at J, leaving 11 bases unmatched. In germline, CDR1 is SGHAT, CDR2 FQDESV (reference sequence). The CDR3 is CASSDNTGTGGNEQYF. The CDR3 bases are TGTGCCAGCAGCGATAACACCGGGACAGGGGGTAACGAGCAGTACTTC.

This clone was counted a single time. This chain uses TRBV4-3 with TRBJ2-7; D is uncertain. The ends were cut back, 0 bases at V and 6 bases at J, with 6 bases in the middle. From germline, CDR1 is LGHNA and CDR2 YSLEER. The CDR3 runs 12 residues. CDR3 in amino acids: CASSQDRSEQYF. In DNA, the CDR3 is TGCGCCAGCAGCCAAGATCGTAGCGAGCAGTACTTC.

V and J are TRBV18 and TRBJ1-4; D remains unclear. The CDR3 covers 16 residues. V lost 4 bases to trimming and J lost 4 bases, with 16 bases between them. The germline CDR1 and CDR2 sequences are KGHSH and LQKENI. The CDR3 sequence: CASSRISPGYNEKLFF. In nucleotides, the CDR3 is TGTGCCAGCTCACGAATCTCTCCGGGTTATAATGAAAAACTGTTTTTT.

The chain couples TRBV7-9 to TRBJ1-2; D might be TRBD1 (5 bases). The CDR3 extends over 13 amino acids. In germline, CDR1 is SEHNR, CDR2 FQNEAQ (reference sequence). Trimming stripped 3 bases from V and 2 bases from J, with 7 bases between. CDR3 region: CASSLDKNYGYTF. Here the CDR3 DNA reads TGTGCCAGCAGCTTGGACAAGAACTATGGCTACACCTTC.

The gene calls are TRBV6-5 and TRBJ2-7; D call uncertain. The CDR3 is 12 residues long. V lost 6 bases to trimming and J lost 0 bases, with 6 bases between them. CDR1 and CDR2 (germline): MNHEY, SVGAGI. The CDR3 DNA sequence: TGTGCCAGCAGCCCTACCTCCTACGAGCAGTACTTC. Translated, it gives CASSPTSYEQYF.

The chain joins TRBV6-6 to TRBJ1-4; TRBD1 matches at 7 bases. This CDR3 is 14 amino acids long. The germline gives CDR1 MNHNY, CDR2 SVGAGI (reference sequence). The V gene end was trimmed by 6 bases and the J gene end by 5 bases; junction bases not matched to a gene: 6. The CDR3 sequence is CASSSLTGNEKLFF. CDR3 in DNA: TGTGCCAGCAGCAGCCTGACAGGGAATGAAAAACTGTTTTTT.

The rearrangement uses TRBV7-2 and TRBJ1-1, with no clear D. The CDR3 covers 13 residues. Deletions cut 3 bases from V and 4 bases from J, with 9 bases between. Germline V lookup: CDR1 SGHTA, CDR2 FQGNSA. The CDR3 loop reads CASSFDLFTEAFF. The CDR3 nucleotides read TGTGCCAGCAGCTTTGATCTGTTCACTGAAGCTTTCTTT.

The chain employs TRBV6-1 and TRBJ1-1; D gene ambiguous. The germline V gene encodes CDR1 MNHNS and CDR2 SASEGT. The CDR3 totals 17 residues. The V gene lost 2 bases and the J gene lost 3 bases, with 19 bases spanning the gap. The CDR3 is CASSEPPWVTWDTEAFF. The CDR3 bases are TGTGCCAGCAGTGAACCCCCCTGGGTTACATGGGACACTGAAGCTTTCTTT.

The chain links TRBV10-3 to TRBJ2-3; D is perhaps TRBD2 (6 bases). V was pared by 2 bases and J by 2 bases, with 11 bases between. The CDR3 spans 15 residues. In germline, CDR1 is ENHRY, CDR2 SYGVKD. The CDR3 nucleotides read TGTGCCATCAGTGAGGCTGCGGGGTACACAGATACGCAGTATTTT. Protein product: CAISEAAGYTDTQYF.

This clone was recorded only once. V is TRBV5-1 and J is TRBJ2-1; 8 bases match TRBD1. V shed 1 base and J 6 bases; nucleotides not matched to a gene: 9. From germline, CDR1 is SGHRS and CDR2 YFSETQ. The CDR3 covers 16 residues. The CDR3 here is CASSLTPTGASNEQFF. The CDR3 region has the DNA TGCGCCAGCAGCTTGACCCCGACAGGGGCGAGCAATGAGCAGTTCTTC.

The chain carries TRBV23-1 and TRBJ2-6; D call uncertain. TRBV23-1 is an ORF, and what it does is uncertain. The V and J ends lost 5 bases and 5 bases respectively, with 22 bases between them. The length of the CDR3 is 18 residues. CDR3: CASSSCFTQQSRANVLTF. The CDR3 DNA is TGCGCCAGCAGTTCCTGTTTTACGCAACAAAGTCGGGCCAACGTCCTGACTTTC.

V gene TRBV11-2 combines with J gene TRBJ1-6; tentatively, D is TRBD1 (5 bases). Germline V gene lookup returns CDR1 SGHAT and CDR2 FQNNGV. The CDR3 sequence is 15 residues long. Deletions cut 5 bases from V and 9 bases from J, with 17 bases between. The CDR3 DNA reads TGTGCCAGCAGCCAGCCCGGGACGGGCTTTTCACCCCTCCACTTT. Protein product: CASSQPGTGFSPLHF.

The chain joins TRBV5-1 to TRBJ1-2; D unclear. V was trimmed by 2 bases and J by 2 bases, leaving 7 bases between them. CDR1 and CDR2 from the germline V gene are SGHRS and YFSETQ. The CDR3 is 13 amino acids. This chain's CDR3 is CASSFGQNYGYTF. The CDR3, as DNA: TGCGCCAGCAGCTTTGGTCAGAACTATGGCTACACCTTC.

This clone was seen only a few times. The rearrangement uses TRBV19 and TRBJ1-5, with TRBD1 identical over 9 bases. The CDR3 is 15 residues long. Germline assignment: CDR1 LNHDA and CDR2 SQIVND (reference sequence). V was pared by 7 bases and J by 0 bases, with 4 bases of the junction left unmatched. The CDR3 region is CASTLTGGSNQPQHF. CDR3 in DNA: TGTGCCAGTACCCTGACAGGGGGTAGCAATCAGCCCCAGCATTTT.

V and J are TRBV19 and TRBJ1-2, with D uncertain. CDR1 and CDR2 (germline): LNHDA, SQIVND (reference sequence). Trimming pared 7 bases from V and 4 bases from J, leaving 7 bases between. The CDR3 runs 11 residues. The CDR3 sequence is CASKGIYGYTF. For the CDR3, the DNA is TGTGCCAGTAAAGGGATCTATGGCTACACCTTC.

This chain links TRBV15 with TRBJ2-4, with 12 bases identical to TRBD2. Germline V gene data show CDR1 as LNHNV and CDR2 as YYDKDF (reference sequence). V lost 3 bases and J lost 6; bases outside the gene matches: 6. This CDR3 is 16 amino acids long. CDR3 nucleotide sequence: TGTGCCACCAGCAGGGGGGGACTAGCGGGCGGAAACATTCAGTACTTC. It yields the protein CATSRGGLAGGNIQYF.

The gene calls are TRBV27 and TRBJ2-1; 9 nucleotides align to TRBD1. V was pared by 6 bases and J by 4 bases, with 4 bases of the junction left unmatched. Per the germline V gene, CDR1 is MNHEY and CDR2 is SMNVEV (reference sequence). This CDR3 is built from 14 residues. The CDR3 DNA is TGTGCCAGCAGGGTAGGGACAGGGTACAATGAGCAGTTCTTC. Its protein product is CASRVGTGYNEQFF.

The chain carries TRBV11-2 and TRBJ2-2; tentatively, D is TRBD1 or TRBD2 (6 bases each). Trimming stripped 11 bases from V and 6 bases from J, with 25 bases between. CDR1 is SGHAT and CDR2 is FQNNGV in the germline V gene. The CDR3 spans 16 residues. CDR3 sequence: CAGGLQGRGRSGELFF. CDR3 nucleotides: TGTGCCGGAGGACTACAGGGTAGGGGACGGTCCGGGGAGCTGTTTTTT. Full variable domain (rest looked up from reference TRBV11-2 and TRBJ2-2): EAGVAQSPRYKIIEKRQSVAFWCNPISGHATLYWYQQILGQGPKLLIQFQNNGVVDDSQLPKDRFSAERLKGVDSTLKIQPAKLEDSAVYLCAGGLQGRGRSGELFFGEGSRLTVL.